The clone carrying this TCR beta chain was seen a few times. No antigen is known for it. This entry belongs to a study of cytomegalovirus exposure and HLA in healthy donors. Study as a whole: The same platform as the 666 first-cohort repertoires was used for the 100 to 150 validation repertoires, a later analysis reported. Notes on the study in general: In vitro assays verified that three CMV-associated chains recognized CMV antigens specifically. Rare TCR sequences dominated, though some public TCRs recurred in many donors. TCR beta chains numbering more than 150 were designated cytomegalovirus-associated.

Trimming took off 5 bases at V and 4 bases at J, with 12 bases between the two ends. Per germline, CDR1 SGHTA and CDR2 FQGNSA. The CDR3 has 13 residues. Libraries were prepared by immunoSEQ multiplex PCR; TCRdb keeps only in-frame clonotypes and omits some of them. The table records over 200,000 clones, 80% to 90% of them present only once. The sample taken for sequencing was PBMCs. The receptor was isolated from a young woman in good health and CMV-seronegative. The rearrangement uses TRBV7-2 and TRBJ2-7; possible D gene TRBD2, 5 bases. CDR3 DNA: TGTGCCAGCAGCCTCTTAGCGAGATACGAGCAGTACTTC. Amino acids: CASSLLARYEQYF.